The rows below give T cell receptor beta chains drawn from one sample of a study of blood T cell repertoires in COVID-19. Generated by immunoSEQ multiplex PCR, the TCRdb table keeps only in-frame clones and is missing some. The table shows about 140,000 clones, with roughly 76% occurring only once. Sequencing input: peripheral blood. The receptors shown here come from a woman in her forties or fifties with active or convalescent COVID-19. Both conserved end residues are part of each CDR3. Each record gives: J gene, clone size, D gene, V gene, CDR3 protein, CDR3 DNA. A D gene is named only where the DNA matches it firmly. The size entry is marked missing in some rows and otherwise reads once, few, many or a size class.

J gene: TRBJ2-3
clone size: NA
D gene: TRBD1
V gene: TRBV7-2
CDR3 protein: CASSLDRGFTDTQYF
CDR3 DNA: TGTGCCAGCAGCTTGGACAGGGGGTTCACAGATACGCAGTATTTT

J gene: TRBJ2-3
clone size: once
D gene: NA
V gene: TRBV11-3
CDR3 protein: CASSLDYLNTQYF
CDR3 DNA: TGTGCCAGCAGCTTAGATTATCTAAATACGCAGTATTTT

J gene: TRBJ2-3
clone size: NA
D gene: NA
V gene: TRBV4-3
CDR3 protein: CASSQDWQGGTDTQYF
CDR3 DNA: TGCGCCAGCAGCCAAGATTGGCAGGGCGGCACAGATACGCAGTATTTT

J gene: TRBJ1-6
clone size: NA
D gene: NA
V gene: TRBV20-1
CDR3 protein: CSASSFGSRNSPLHF
CDR3 DNA: TGCAGTGCTAGTTCTTTCGGGTCAAGAAATTCACCCCTCCACTTT

J gene: TRBJ1-4
clone size: NA
D gene: NA
V gene: TRBV18
CDR3 protein: CASSPDSLKEKLFF
CDR3 DNA: TGTGCCAGCTCACCGGACTCCCTTAAGGAAAAACTGTTTTTT

J gene: TRBJ2-5
clone size: NA
D gene: NA
V gene: TRBV11-2
CDR3 protein: CASSASLTQETQYF
CDR3 DNA: TGTGCCAGCAGCGCTAGCTTGACCCAAGAGACCCAGTACTTC

J gene: TRBJ1-6
clone size: NA
D gene: NA
V gene: TRBV7-2
CDR3 protein: CASSLAGEGGRNNSPLHF
CDR3 DNA: TGTGCCAGCAGCTTAGCAGGCGAAGGCGGGAGGAATAATTCACCCCTCCACTTT

J gene: TRBJ2-1
clone size: NA
D gene: TRBD2
V gene: TRBV27
CDR3 protein: CASSFAPPTLAGGRSEQFF
CDR3 DNA: TGTGCCAGCAGTTTTGCCCCCCCAACGCTAGCGGGAGGGCGCAGCGAGCAGTTCTTC

J gene: TRBJ1-6
clone size: few
D gene: NA
V gene: TRBV7-3
CDR3 protein: CASSEGFANSPLHF
CDR3 DNA: TGTGCCAGCAGCGAGGGATTTGCTAATTCACCCCTCCACTTT

J gene: TRBJ2-7
clone size: NA
D gene: NA
V gene: TRBV6-5
CDR3 protein: CASSRSRGRQYF
CDR3 DNA: TGTGCCAGCAGCCGATCACGGGGAAGGCAGTACTTC

J gene: TRBJ2-2
clone size: NA
D gene: NA
V gene: TRBV30
CDR3 protein: CAWSIRGGGELFF
CDR3 DNA: TGTGCCTGGAGTATACGGGGTGGCGGGGAGCTGTTTTTT

J gene: TRBJ2-3
clone size: NA
D gene: NA
V gene: TRBV5-4
CDR3 protein: CASSSGFSTDTQYF
CDR3 DNA: TGTGCCAGCAGTTCGGGGTTTAGCACAGATACGCAGTATTTT

J gene: TRBJ1-6
clone size: NA
D gene: NA
V gene: TRBV28
CDR3 protein: CASSLGGLNNSPLHF
CDR3 DNA: TGTGCCAGCAGTTTGGGAGGGCTGAATAATTCACCCCTCCACTTT

J gene: TRBJ1-1
clone size: NA
D gene: TRBD1
V gene: TRBV6-5
CDR3 protein: CASSRGTGPNTEAFF
CDR3 DNA: TGTGCCAGCAGTCGGGGGACAGGGCCGAACACTGAAGCTTTCTTT

J gene: TRBJ1-5
clone size: NA
D gene: NA
V gene: TRBV6-2/TRBV6-3
CDR3 protein: CASSYSGRNGQPQHF
CDR3 DNA: TGTGCCAGCAGTTACTCGGGCAGGAACGGTCAGCCCCAGCATTTT

J gene: TRBJ1-1
clone size: NA
D gene: TRBD1
V gene: TRBV20-1
CDR3 protein: CSASGTGRAFF
CDR3 DNA: TGCAGTGCTAGCGGGACAGGGAGGGCTTTCTTT

J gene: TRBJ2-7
clone size: NA
D gene: NA
V gene: TRBV6-5
CDR3 protein: CASSYGGGASYEQYF
CDR3 DNA: TGTGCCAGCAGTTACGGCGGGGGCGCGTCCTACGAGCAGTACTTC

J gene: TRBJ2-1
clone size: many
D gene: NA
V gene: TRBV6-2/TRBV6-3
CDR3 protein: CASSYSSMNEQFF
CDR3 DNA: TGTGCCAGCAGTTACTCCAGTATGAATGAGCAGTTCTTC

J gene: TRBJ1-3
clone size: NA
D gene: NA
V gene: TRBV7-9
CDR3 protein: CASSLDRNTIYF
CDR3 DNA: TGTGCCAGCAGCTTAGATAGAAACACCATATATTTT

J gene: TRBJ2-7
clone size: NA
D gene: TRBD1
V gene: TRBV5-1
CDR3 protein: CASSFDRGFNEQYF
CDR3 DNA: TGCGCCAGCAGCTTTGACAGGGGGTTCAACGAGCAGTACTTC

J gene: TRBJ2-5
clone size: NA
D gene: NA
V gene: TRBV7-9
CDR3 protein: CASSFGGVKETQYF
CDR3 DNA: TGTGCCAGCAGCTTCGGCGGGGTAAAAGAGACCCAGTACTTC

J gene: TRBJ1-1
clone size: many
D gene: TRBD1
V gene: TRBV6-4
CDR3 protein: CATSNEQGRAFF
CDR3 DNA: TGTGCCACCTCGAACGAACAGGGGAGGGCTTTCTTT

J gene: TRBJ2-7
clone size: once
D gene: NA
V gene: TRBV30
CDR3 protein: CAGEKPAGVYEQYF
CDR3 DNA: TGTGCCGGAGAAAAACCAGCAGGGGTCTACGAGCAGTACTTC

J gene: TRBJ2-7
clone size: NA
D gene: NA
V gene: TRBV5-5
CDR3 protein: CASSSQAGTYEQYF
CDR3 DNA: TGTGCCAGCAGCTCGCAGGCAGGGACCTACGAGCAGTACTTC

J gene: TRBJ2-6
clone size: once
D gene: TRBD1
V gene: TRBV19
CDR3 protein: CASSNRGYAPGGANVLTF
CDR3 DNA: TGTGCCAGTAGTAACAGGGGGTACGCACCAGGTGGGGCCAACGTCCTGACTTTC

J gene: TRBJ1-2
clone size: NA
D gene: NA
V gene: TRBV7-2
CDR3 protein: CASSPEGRNGGGYTF
CDR3 DNA: TGTGCCAGCAGTCCAGAAGGGCGAAACGGGGGGGGCTACACCTTC

J gene: TRBJ1-2
clone size: once
D gene: NA
V gene: TRBV12-5
CDR3 protein: CASGLVLSGRAEYGYTF
CDR3 DNA: TGTGCTAGTGGTTTGGTACTAAGTGGGAGGGCTGAATATGGCTACACCTTC

J gene: TRBJ2-7
clone size: once
D gene: NA
V gene: TRBV5-4
CDR3 protein: CASSLDRYSYEQYF
CDR3 DNA: TGTGCCAGCAGCTTGGACAGGTACTCCTACGAGCAGTACTTC

J gene: TRBJ1-1
clone size: few
D gene: TRBD1
V gene: TRBV9
CDR3 protein: CASSVATGDTEAFF
CDR3 DNA: TGTGCCAGCAGCGTAGCAACAGGGGACACTGAAGCTTTCTTT